This T cell receptor beta chain was captured by sequencing in a study of cytomegalovirus exposure and HLA in healthy donors. Looking at the study overall: The roughly 700 first-cohort repertoires and the roughly 120 validation repertoires shared the same platform, a later analysis reported. General observations from the study: Rarity marked most TCR sequences, yet some public TCRs occurred in many donors. The listing of fewer than 200 TCR beta chains classed them as cytomegalovirus-associated.

Separation from the approximately 720-subject first cohort characterized the 120-subject validation cohort, to which the donors belonged. Repertoires were generated with immunoSEQ multiplex PCR, while TCRdb's copy carries only in-frame clones and drops some. The sample shows 200,000 to 300,000 clones, less than 95% of them seen only once. In this sample, this clone turned up once. Its matching antigen is unknown. CDR1 SGHAT and CDR2 FQNNGV come from the germline V gene. The CDR3 sequence is 17 residues long. The V end was cut by 5 bases, the J end by 3 bases, with 20 bases between. The receptor was derived from a woman aged 25 to 39 in good health and CMV-seronegative. Sequenced: PBMCs. V gene TRBV11-2 combines with J gene TRBJ2-1, with a tentative D call TRBD2 (5 bases). The CDR3 nucleotides read TGTGCCAGCAGCGGCTTTCGAATTAGCGCTTACTACAATGAGCAGTTCTTC. It is translated as CASSGFRISAYYNEQFF.